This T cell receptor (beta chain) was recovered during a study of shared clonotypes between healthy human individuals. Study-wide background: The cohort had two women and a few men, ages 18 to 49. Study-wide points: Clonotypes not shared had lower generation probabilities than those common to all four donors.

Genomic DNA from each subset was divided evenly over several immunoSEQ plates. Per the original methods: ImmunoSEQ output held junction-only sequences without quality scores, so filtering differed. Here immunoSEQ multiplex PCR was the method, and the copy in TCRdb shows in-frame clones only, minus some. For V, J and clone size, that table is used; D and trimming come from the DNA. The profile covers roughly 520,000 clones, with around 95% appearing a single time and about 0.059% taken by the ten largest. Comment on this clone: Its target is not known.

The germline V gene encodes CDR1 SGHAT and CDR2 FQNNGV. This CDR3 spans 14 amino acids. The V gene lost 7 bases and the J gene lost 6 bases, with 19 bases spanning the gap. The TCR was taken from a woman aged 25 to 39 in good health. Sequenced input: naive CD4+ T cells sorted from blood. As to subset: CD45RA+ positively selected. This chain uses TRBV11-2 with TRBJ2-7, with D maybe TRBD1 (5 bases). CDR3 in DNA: TGTGCCAGCACCGTGGCAGGGAAAACCGGCGAGCAGTACTTC. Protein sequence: CASTVAGKTGEQYF.